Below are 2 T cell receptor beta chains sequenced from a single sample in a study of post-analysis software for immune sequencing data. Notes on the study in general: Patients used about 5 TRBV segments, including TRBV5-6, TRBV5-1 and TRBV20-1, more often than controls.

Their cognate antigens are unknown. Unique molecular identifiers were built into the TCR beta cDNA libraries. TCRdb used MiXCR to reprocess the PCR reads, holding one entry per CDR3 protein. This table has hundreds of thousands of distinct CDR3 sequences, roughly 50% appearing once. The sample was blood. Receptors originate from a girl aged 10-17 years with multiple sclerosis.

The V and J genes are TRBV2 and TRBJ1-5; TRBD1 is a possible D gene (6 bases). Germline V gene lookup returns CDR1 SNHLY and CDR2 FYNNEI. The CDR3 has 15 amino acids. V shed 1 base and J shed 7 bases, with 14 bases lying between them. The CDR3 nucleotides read TGTGCCAGCAGTGAAGTACAGGGCCGGTGGCAGCCCCAGCATTTT. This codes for CASSEVQGRWQPQHF.

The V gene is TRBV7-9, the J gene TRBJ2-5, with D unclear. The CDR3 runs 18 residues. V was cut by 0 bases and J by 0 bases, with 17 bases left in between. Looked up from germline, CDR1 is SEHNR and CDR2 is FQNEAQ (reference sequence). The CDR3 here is CASSLASGPLLYQETQYF. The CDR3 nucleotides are TGTGCCAGCAGCTTAGCGTCCGGACCGTTATTGTACCAAGAGACCCAGTACTTC.